This T cell receptor beta chain was obtained from a study of blood T cell repertoires in COVID-19 (TCRdb year 2020). At the level of the whole study: Collaborator samples came from the United States, Italy and Spain and covered acute and convalescent phases of COVID-19. Deeply sampled blood TCRbeta repertoires from subjects exposed to, actively infected with, or recovered from COVID-19 were included in the dataset. Where HLA class I and class II types were available, the types were taken from metadata supplied by the sample provider, not from assay-based typing. The repertoires were made available in a free public database intended to serve as a resource for research on the immune response to SARS-CoV-2. The material from the prospective study consisted of cDNA or gDNA derived from T cells, B-cell-depleted T cells, or PBMCs. Sample metadata almost always included a de-identified subject ID, COVID-19 status, age in years and sex. Samples came from the ongoing ImmuneRACE study (first 160 participants) plus 1,254 subjects from 6 global collaborators. General study outcomes and caveats: How much clinical and demographic metadata was included differed by source and by participant, and the metadata was provided uncurated.

TCRbeta CDR3 regions were amplified from genomic DNA by means of the immunoSEQ Assay, a bias-controlled multiplex PCR. As for how the authors treated the data: The number of nucleated cells in each sample was estimated from the amplification of reference gene primers within the assay. To quantify the absolute abundance of each unique TCRbeta CDR3 rearrangement, sequence reads were collapsed and filtered. For each sample, productive Simpson clonality was calculated by taking the square root of Simpson's diversity index across productive rearrangements. In its TCRdb copy, this immuneACCESS table keeps in-frame sequences only and misses some clones. Where compared with another copy, unresolved V genes explain less than half of these, and the others have no known cause. D and trimming were read from the DNA, whereas the V and J calls and clone size are those reported in that table. The sample contains some 120,000 clones, approximately 88% of them found a single time. 0.83% of the sample belongs to the ten largest clones.

The V and J ends are trimmed by 2 bases and 0 bases, leaving 12 bases between them. The CDR3 spans 15 residues, from the cysteine through the phenylalanine. Only CDR3 DNA remains: 45 bases, in frame from the first base. The germline V gene supplies CDR1 SQVTM and CDR2 ANQGSEA. Whole blood was collected in K2EDTA tubes by collaborating institutions according to the institutions' own protocols. For TCRbeta analysis, collaborators shipped samples in one of three forms: frozen whole blood, isolated PBMCs, or DNA extracted from either of those sample types. Concerning this clone itself: Its cognate antigen has yet to be identified. It has no much larger one-base neighbor in the sample; base qualities were not kept.

The sample comprised peripheral blood. This chain is built from TRBV29-1 and TRBJ2-3; the D gene assignment is ambiguous. The source of this sequence is a woman in her 70s with acute or convalescent COVID-19. The CDR3 here reads CSVEQRGISTDTQYF. The DNA sequence follows: TGCAGCGTTGAACAAAGAGGCATAAGCACAGATACGCAGTATTTT.